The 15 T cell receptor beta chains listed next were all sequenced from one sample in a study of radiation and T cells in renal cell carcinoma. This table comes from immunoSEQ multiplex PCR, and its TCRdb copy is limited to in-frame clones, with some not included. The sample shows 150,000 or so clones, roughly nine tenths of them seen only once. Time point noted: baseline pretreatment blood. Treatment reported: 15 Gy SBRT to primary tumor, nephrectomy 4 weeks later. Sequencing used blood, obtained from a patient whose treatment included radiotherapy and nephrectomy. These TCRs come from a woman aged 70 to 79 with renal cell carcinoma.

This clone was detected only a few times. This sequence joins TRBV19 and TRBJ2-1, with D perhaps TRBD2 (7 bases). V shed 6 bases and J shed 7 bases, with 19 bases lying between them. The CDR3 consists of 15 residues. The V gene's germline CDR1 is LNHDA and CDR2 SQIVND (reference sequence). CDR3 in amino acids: CASRIEGGPSNEQFF. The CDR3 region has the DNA TGTGCCAGTAGGATCGAGGGGGGGCCTAGTAATGAGCAGTTCTTC.

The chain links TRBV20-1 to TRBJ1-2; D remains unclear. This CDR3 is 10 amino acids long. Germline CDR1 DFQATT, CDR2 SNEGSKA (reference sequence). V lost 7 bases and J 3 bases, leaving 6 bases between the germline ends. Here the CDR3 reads CSEGDYGYTF. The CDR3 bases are TGCAGTGAGGGAGACTATGGCTACACCTTC.

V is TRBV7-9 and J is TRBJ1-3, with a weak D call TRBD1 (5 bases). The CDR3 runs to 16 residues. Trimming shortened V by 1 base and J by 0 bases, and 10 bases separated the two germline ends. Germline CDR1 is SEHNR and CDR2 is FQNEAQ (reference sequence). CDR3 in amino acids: CASSLVGGISGNTIYF. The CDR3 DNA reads TGTGCCAGCAGCTTAGTTGGGGGGATCTCTGGAAACACCATATATTTT.

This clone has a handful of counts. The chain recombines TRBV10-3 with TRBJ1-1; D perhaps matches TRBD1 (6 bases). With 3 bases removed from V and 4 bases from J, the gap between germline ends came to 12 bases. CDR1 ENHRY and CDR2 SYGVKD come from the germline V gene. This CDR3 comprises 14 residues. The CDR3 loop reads CAISDSGGPTEAFF. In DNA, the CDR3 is TGTGCCATCAGTGACTCTGGGGGGCCCACTGAAGCTTTCTTT.

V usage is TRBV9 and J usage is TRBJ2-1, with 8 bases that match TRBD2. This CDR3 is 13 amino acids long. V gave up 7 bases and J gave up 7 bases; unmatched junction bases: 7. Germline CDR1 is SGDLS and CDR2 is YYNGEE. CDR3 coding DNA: TGTGCCAGCGGGAACGGGGGGGCGAATGAGCAGTTCTTC. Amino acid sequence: CASGNGGANEQFF.

CDR3 DNA sequence: TGTGCCAGCAGCGTAGGGCAAATGCGTTTTGGAAACACCATATATTTT. Its protein product is CASSVGQMRFGNTIYF. This chain connects TRBV9 to TRBJ1-3; no firm D call. Trimming pared 0 bases from V and 3 bases from J, leaving 13 bases between. CDR1 is SGDLS, CDR2 YYNGEE, per germline. This CDR3 region has 16 residues.

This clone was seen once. The DNA for the CDR3 is TGTGCCAGCAGCGTAGAGTCAGCGGGGGGGGCCACAGATACGCAGTATTTT. This translates into CASSVESAGGATDTQYF. The chain is built from TRBV9 and TRBJ2-3, with 10 nucleotides matching TRBD2. CDR3 length: 17 residues. V gave up 0 bases and J gave up 2 bases; unmatched junction bases: 6. The germline V gene has CDR1 SGDLS and CDR2 YYNGEE.

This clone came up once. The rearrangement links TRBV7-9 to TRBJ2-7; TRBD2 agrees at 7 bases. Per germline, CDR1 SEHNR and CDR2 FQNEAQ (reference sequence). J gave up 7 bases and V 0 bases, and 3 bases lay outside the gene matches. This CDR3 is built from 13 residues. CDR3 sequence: CASSLAPAGEQYF. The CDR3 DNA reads TGTGCCAGCAGCTTAGCCCCAGCGGGGGAGCAGTACTTC. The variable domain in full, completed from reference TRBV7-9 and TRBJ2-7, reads DTGVSQNPRHKITKRGQNVTFRCDPISEHNRLYWYRQTLGQGPEFLTYFQNEAQLEKSRLLSDRFSAERPKGSFSTLEIQRTEQGDSAMYLCASSLAPAGEQYFGPGTRLTVT.

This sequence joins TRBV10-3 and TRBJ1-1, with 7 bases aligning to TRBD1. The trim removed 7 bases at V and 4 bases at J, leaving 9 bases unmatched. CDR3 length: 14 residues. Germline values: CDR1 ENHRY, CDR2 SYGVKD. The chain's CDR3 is CAITQTGIVTEAFF. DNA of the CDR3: TGTGCCATCACCCAGACAGGGATCGTCACTGAAGCTTTCTTT.

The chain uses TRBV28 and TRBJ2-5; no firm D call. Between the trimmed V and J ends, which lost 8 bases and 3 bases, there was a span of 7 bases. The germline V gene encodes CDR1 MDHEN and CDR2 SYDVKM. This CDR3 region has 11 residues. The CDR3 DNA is TGTGCCAGCGATAAAGAAGAGACCCAGTACTTC. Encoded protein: CASDKEETQYF.

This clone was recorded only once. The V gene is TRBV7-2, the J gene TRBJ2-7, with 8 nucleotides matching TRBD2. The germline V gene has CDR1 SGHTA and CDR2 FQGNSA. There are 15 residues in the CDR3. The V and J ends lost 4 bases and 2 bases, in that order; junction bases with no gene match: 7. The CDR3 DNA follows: TGTGCCAGCAGCTCCGGAGGGCGGGGGGCCTACGAGCAGTACTTC. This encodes CASSSGGRGAYEQYF.

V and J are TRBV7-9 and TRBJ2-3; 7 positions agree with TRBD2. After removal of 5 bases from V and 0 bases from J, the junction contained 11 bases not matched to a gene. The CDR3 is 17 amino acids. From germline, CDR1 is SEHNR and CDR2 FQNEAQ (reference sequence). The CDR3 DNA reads TGTGCCAGCAGCCTTCTCCCCAGCGGGGTTAGCACAGATACGCAGTATTTT. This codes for CASSLLPSGVSTDTQYF.

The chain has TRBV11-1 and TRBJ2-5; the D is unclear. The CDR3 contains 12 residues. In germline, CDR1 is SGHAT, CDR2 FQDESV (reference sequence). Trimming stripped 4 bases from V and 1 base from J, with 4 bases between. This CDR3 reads CASSSSQETQYF. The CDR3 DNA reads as TGTGCCAGCAGCTCATCCCAAGAGACCCAGTACTTC.

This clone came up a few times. CDR3 protein: CASSSNRANTEAFF. CDR3 DNA: TGTGCCAGTAGTAGCAACAGGGCGAACACTGAAGCTTTCTTT. The chain carries TRBV19 and TRBJ1-1; TRBD1 is a possible D gene (6 bases). CDR1 is LNHDA and CDR2 is SQIVND in the germline V gene (reference sequence). The CDR3 totals 14 residues. The V gene lost 4 bases and the J gene lost 1 base, with 10 bases spanning the gap. The full variable domain, its missing parts supplied by reference TRBV19 and TRBJ1-1, is DGGITQSPKYLFRKEGQNVTLSCEQNLNHDAMYWYRQDPGQGLRLIYYSQIVNDFQKGDIAEGYSVSREKKESFPLTVTSAQKNPTAFYLCASSSNRANTEAFFGQGTRLTVV.

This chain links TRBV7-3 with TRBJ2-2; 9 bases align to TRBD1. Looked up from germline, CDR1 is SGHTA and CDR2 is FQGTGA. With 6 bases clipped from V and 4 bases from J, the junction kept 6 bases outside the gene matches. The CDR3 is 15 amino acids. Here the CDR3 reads CASRRDRAGTGELFF. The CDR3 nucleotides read TGTGCCAGCAGGCGGGACAGGGCTGGCACCGGGGAGCTGTTTTTT.